The source of this T cell receptor beta chain is a study of post-analysis software for immune sequencing data. The study's findings and limits: Diversity measured as normalized Chao1 was significantly lower in multiple sclerosis patients than in controls. Samples prepared in the same batch strongly co-clustered by F measure.

Carried by the TCR beta cDNA libraries were unique molecular identifiers. There were roughly 0.9 to 10 million T cells, and approximately 480,000 cDNA molecules came from them. TCRdb fed the PCR reads into MiXCR, producing one record per CDR3 protein. The data show some 690,000 distinct CDR3 sequences, less than 35% seen once. On this clonotype itself: What it recognizes is unknown.

This clonotype was sampled from a girl aged 5-17 years with multiple sclerosis. Sequenced material: blood.

The CDR3 loop is CASRSSGGGDKNIQYF. The CDR3 region has the DNA TGTGCCAGCAGATCAAGCGGGGGCGGGGACAAAAACATTCAGTACTTC. The chain couples TRBV7-9 to TRBJ2-4; the match to TRBD2 covers 8 bases. The length of the CDR3 is 16 residues. Germline values: CDR1 SEHNR, CDR2 FQNEAQ (reference sequence). Trimming at V came to 6 bases and at J to 3 bases, leaving 10 bases not matched to a gene.